Below, 26 T cell receptor beta chains from the same sample are listed, as sequenced in a study of beta chain features in type 1 diabetes. As every portion of the isolated RNA was reverse transcribed, the sequencing read expressed TCRB transcripts. Libraries were prepared by immunoSEQ multiplex PCR; TCRdb keeps only in-frame clonotypes and omits some of them. The data show 390,000 or so clones, over 11% seen once. Input material: naive CD4+ T cells from blood. The receptor source for this set is a man aged 25-40 years in good health.

This clone was found a few times. V gene TRBV5-5 combines with J gene TRBJ1-6, with 7 bases fitting TRBD1. The CDR3 totals 14 residues. CDR1 is SGHKS and CDR2 is YYEKEE in the germline V gene (reference sequence). The V and J ends lost 3 bases and 11 bases, in that order; junction bases with no gene match: 8. In nucleotides, the CDR3 is TGTGCCAGCAGCTCATGGACAGGAGACCCACCCCTCCACTTT. This sequence encodes CASSSWTGDPPLHF.

The sample holds a few counts of this clone. This chain uses TRBV12-5 with TRBJ2-3; D is perhaps TRBD1 (6 bases). Germline assignment: CDR1 LGHNT and CDR2 FRNRAP. This CDR3 region has 14 residues. V was clipped by 6 bases and J by 7 bases, with 17 bases between them. CDR3 nucleotide sequence: TGTGCTAGTGGGCCGGGACAAATCACTCATACGCAGTATTTT. Translating it yields CASGPGQITHTQYF.

This clone has just a few counts. The V and J genes are TRBV29-1 and TRBJ2-7; D perhaps matches TRBD1 (5 bases). V was trimmed by 1 base and J by 6 bases, leaving 10 bases between them. This CDR3 is 12 amino acids long. Germline values: CDR1 SQVTM, CDR2 ANQGSEA. The CDR3 DNA sequence: TGCAGCGTTGAAGGTCAGGGTGCCGAGCAGTACTTC. It yields the protein CSVEGQGAEQYF.

The J gene is TRBJ2-1, the V gene TRBV7-9; D may match TRBD1 or TRBD2 (6 bases each). Per the germline V gene, CDR1 is SEHNR and CDR2 is FQNEAQ (reference sequence). There are 14 residues in the CDR3. The V end was cut by 5 bases, the J end by 9 bases, with 17 bases between. In nucleotides, the CDR3 is TGTGCCAGCAGCACCCCGGGGGCGCGGGGTGAGCAGTTCTTC. Its translation is CASSTPGARGEQFF.

This clone has a handful of counts. The chain is built from TRBV29-1 and TRBJ1-5; TRBD1 might be the D (5 bases). Trimming pared 6 bases from V and 3 bases from J, leaving 12 bases between. Germline V gene sequence: CDR1 SQVTM, CDR2 ANQGSEA. This CDR3 spans 13 amino acids. CDR3 coding DNA: TGCAGCGTCAAAACAGGCTCCAATCAGCCCCAGCATTTT. Amino acids: CSVKTGSNQPQHF.

V usage is TRBV4-3 and J usage is TRBJ1-2; TRBD1 might be the D (6 bases). Germline CDR1 reads LGHNA; CDR2 reads YSLEER. The CDR3 length is 16 residues. Trimming took off 4 bases at V and 8 bases at J, with 23 bases between the two ends. This chain's CDR3 is CASSRMQSGELRGYTF. For the CDR3, the DNA is TGCGCCAGCAGCCGCATGCAGTCAGGGGAACTCCGAGGCTACACCTTC.

This clone was counted a few times. The genes are TRBV19 and TRBJ2-5; tentatively, D is TRBD2 (6 bases). Germline values: CDR1 LNHDA, CDR2 SQIVND (reference sequence). Trimming took 3 bases from V and 1 from J, leaving 12 bases between them. The CDR3 has 15 residues. The CDR3 sequence is CASSIYGRGQETQYF. The CDR3 DNA follows: TGTGCCAGTAGTATCTACGGGAGAGGCCAAGAGACCCAGTACTTC. The full variable domain, rest sourced from reference TRBV19 and TRBJ2-5, is DGGITQSPKYLFRKEGQNVTLSCEQNLNHDAMYWYRQDPGQGLRLIYYSQIVNDFQKGDIAEGYSVSREKKESFPLTVTSAQKNPTAFYLCASSIYGRGQETQYFGPGTRLLVL.

The chain combines TRBV4-1 with TRBJ2-7; no clear D gene. In germline, CDR1 is MGHRA, CDR2 YSYEKL. Deletions cut 0 bases from V and 7 bases from J, with 22 bases between. This CDR3 spans 17 amino acids. The CDR3 DNA reads as TGCGCCAGCAGCCAAGATCCTCCAGGAAGAAACTTCATGGAGCAGTACTTC. It codes for CASSQDPPGRNFMEQYF.

This chain connects TRBV7-2 to TRBJ2-6; TRBD1 agrees at 9 bases. Germline CDR1 SGHTA, CDR2 FQGNSA. The CDR3 totals 18 residues. Unmatched junction bases numbered 8, after V lost 0 bases and J lost 5 bases. As DNA, the CDR3 is TGTGCCAGCAGCTTAGCGACAGGGGGAGCGTCTAGGGCCAACGTCCTGACTTTC. As protein: CASSLATGGASRANVLTF.

This rearrangement joins TRBV28 to TRBJ2-7; D uncertain. CDR1 MDHEN and CDR2 SYDVKM come from the germline V gene. The ends were cut back, 5 bases at V and 1 base at J, with 12 bases in the middle. This CDR3 comprises 14 residues. CDR3: CASSVARGSYEQYV. The CDR3 DNA is TGTGCCAGCAGTGTAGCCCGTGGTTCCTACGAGCAGTACGTC.

The chain carries TRBV5-4 and TRBJ2-7, with 8 bases fitting TRBD2. The CDR3 has 15 amino acids. Germline assignment: CDR1 SGHNT and CDR2 YYREEE (reference sequence). V trimming: 0 bases; J trimming: 4 bases; junction bases outside the gene matches: 6. The CDR3 reads CASSLGGGNRYEQYF. The CDR3 DNA reads TGTGCCAGCAGCTTGGGCGGGGGGAATAGGTACGAGCAGTACTTC.

CDR3 sequence: CASSLGPGWTDTQYF. DNA of the CDR3: TGTGCCAGCAGCTTAGGCCCAGGTTGGACAGATACGCAGTATTTT. The chain combines TRBV7-2 with TRBJ2-3; D gene ambiguous. CDR3 size: 15 residues. Between the trimmed V and J ends, which lost 1 base and 3 bases, there was a span of 11 bases. Germline CDR1 SGHTA, CDR2 FQGNSA.

This clone was seen more than once but under ten times. This chain links TRBV5-1 with TRBJ2-1; D assignment may be TRBD1 or TRBD2 (6 bases each). The CDR3 totals 17 residues. Deletions cut 3 bases from V and 5 bases from J, with 21 bases between. Looked up from germline, CDR1 is SGHRS and CDR2 is YFSETQ. The CDR3 is CASSSQRTAGHHNEQFF. The CDR3 DNA sequence: TGCGCCAGCAGCTCACAACGGACTGCGGGACATCACAATGAGCAGTTCTTC.

The chain is built from TRBV6-5 and TRBJ2-5; TRBD1 might be the D (7 bases). The CDR3 is 13 amino acids. The germline CDR1 and CDR2 sequences are MNHEY and SVGAGI. Trimming shortened V by 5 bases and J by 5 bases, and 12 bases separated the two germline ends. As DNA, the CDR3 is TGTGCCAGCAGTAGGCCAGGGGGGGAGACCCAGTACTTC. Translated, it gives CASSRPGGETQYF.

V is TRBV5-6 and J is TRBJ2-6, with D unclear. V was clipped by 6 bases and J by 3 bases, with 22 bases between them. Germline CDR1 and CDR2: SGHDT and YYEEEE. CDR3 size: 18 residues. This CDR3 is CASTSILDRRIGANVLTF. The CDR3 coding sequence is TGTGCCAGCACCTCGATATTAGACCGAAGGATTGGGGCCAACGTCCTGACTTTC.

The chain uses TRBV4-1 and TRBJ1-1, with D uncertain. Trimming cost V 7 bases and J 0 bases, with 12 bases left between them. CDR3 length: 14 amino acids. From germline, CDR1 is MGHRA and CDR2 YSYEKL. This CDR3 is CASTQTGMNTEAFF. Written as DNA, the CDR3 is TGCGCCAGCACACAAACGGGAATGAACACTGAAGCTTTCTTT.

This clone was seen a handful of times. The V gene is TRBV5-4, the J gene TRBJ2-7, with D unclear. Deletions cut 4 bases from V and 4 bases from J, with 15 bases between. The CDR3 has 14 residues. Germline lookup yields CDR1 SGHNT and CDR2 YYREEE (reference sequence). CDR3 DNA sequence: TGTGCCAGCAGCCCCGTAAGACCTGGTTACGAGCAGTACTTC. This sequence encodes CASSPVRPGYEQYF.

This chain joins TRBV10-1 and TRBJ1-2; D is undetermined. The CDR3 is 13 amino acids. Germline CDR1 is WNHNN and CDR2 is SYGVQD (reference sequence). The germline V and J ends were trimmed by 5 bases and 8 bases, with 15 bases remaining between them. The CDR3 region is CASSPVVDSGYTF. The CDR3 coding sequence is TGCGCCAGCAGTCCAGTCGTGGATAGCGGCTACACCTTC.

The chain links TRBV11-3 to TRBJ2-1; 11 nucleotides match TRBD2. The V and J ends lost 4 bases and 1 base, in that order; junction bases with no gene match: 3. The CDR3 runs to 16 residues. Per germline, CDR1 SGHNT and CDR2 YENEEA. For the CDR3, the DNA is TGTGCCAGCAGCTACGGACTAGCGGGTTCCTACAATGAGCAGTTCTTC. This encodes CASSYGLAGSYNEQFF.

This clone appeared a few times. The rearrangement links TRBV19 to TRBJ1-5; the D gene is possibly TRBD1 (6 bases). The CDR3 has 12 residues. The germline V and J ends were trimmed by 3 bases and 7 bases, with 7 bases remaining between them. Germline V gene lookup returns CDR1 LNHDA and CDR2 SQIVND (reference sequence). The CDR3 bases are TGTGCCAGTAGTATGAGGGGGCAGCCCCAGCATTTT. Translated: CASSMRGQPQHF. The whole variable domain, filled in from reference TRBV19 and TRBJ1-5, reads DGGITQSPKYLFRKEGQNVTLSCEQNLNHDAMYWYRQDPGQGLRLIYYSQIVNDFQKGDIAEGYSVSREKKESFPLTVTSAQKNPTAFYLCASSMRGQPQHFGDGTRLSIL.

The chain couples TRBV7-8 to TRBJ2-7; D remains ambiguous. The germline gives CDR1 SGHVS, CDR2 FQNEAQ. The CDR3 is 13 residues long. Trimming shortened V by 5 bases and J by 0 bases, and 8 bases separated the two germline ends. CDR3 region: CASSLQPSYEQYF. DNA for the CDR3: TGTGCCAGCAGCCTCCAGCCCTCCTACGAGCAGTACTTC. Full variable domain (remainder filled in from reference TRBV7-8 and TRBJ2-7): GAGVSQSPRYKVAKRGQDVALRCDPISGHVSLFWYQQALGQGPEFLTYFQNEAQLDKSGLPSDRFFAERPEGSVSTLKIQRTQQEDSAVYLCASSLQPSYEQYFGPGTRLTVT.

V and J are TRBV7-9 and TRBJ2-1, with 7 positions matching TRBD1. The CDR3 contains 16 residues. Germline V CDR1 and CDR2: SEHNR, FQNEAQ (reference sequence). Losses at the gene ends were 3 bases for V and 0 bases for J; bases not matched to a gene: 5. The CDR3 loop is CASSFRQGSSYNEQFF. The CDR3 coding sequence is TGTGCCAGCAGCTTTAGACAGGGAAGCTCCTACAATGAGCAGTTCTTC.

This clone was counted a few times. V usage is TRBV10-3 and J usage is TRBJ2-1; D possibly uses TRBD1 or TRBD2 (5 bases each). From germline, CDR1 is ENHRY and CDR2 SYGVKD. V dropped 3 bases and J dropped 2 bases, with 14 bases sitting between them. The CDR3 length is 16 residues. CDR3 sequence: CAISDLGRGTYNEQFF. The CDR3 DNA reads TGTGCCATCAGTGACTTGGGACGGGGAACCTACAATGAGCAGTTCTTC.

The genes are TRBV5-1 and TRBJ2-1; 13 bases align to TRBD2. J gave up 9 bases and V 3 bases, and 6 bases lay outside the gene matches. CDR1 is SGHRS, CDR2 YFSETQ, per germline. CDR3 length equals 15 residues. CDR3 region: CASSSTSGRDGEQFF. The CDR3 DNA is TGCGCCAGCAGCTCTACTAGCGGGAGGGACGGTGAGCAGTTCTTC.

This chain joins TRBV6-5 and TRBJ2-1; no reliable D call. CDR3 size: 15 residues. Trimming cost V 4 bases and J 8 bases, with 18 bases left between them. Germline V gene sequence: CDR1 MNHEY, CDR2 SVGAGI. CDR3 loop: CASSSIPSSSDEQFF. The CDR3 bases are TGTGCCAGCAGTTCCATCCCTAGTTCTTCCGATGAGCAGTTCTTC.

A few counts support this clone. J is TRBJ2-3 and V is TRBV30; TRBD1 aligns across 7 bases. J gave up 7 bases and V 3 bases, and 13 bases lay outside the gene matches. The germline gives CDR1 GTSNPN, CDR2 SVGIG (reference sequence). This CDR3 contains 15 residues. CDR3 nucleotides: TGTGCCTGGAGCCAGAGGGGGAGACAGGGAAATACGCAGTATTTT. Its translation is CAWSQRGRQGNTQYF.